The clone carrying this TCR beta chain was seen at least ten times. TCRdb used MiXCR to reprocess the RACE reads, holding one entry per CDR3 protein. The data show 330,000 or so distinct CDR3 sequences, with roughly 6% seen just once and about 5% held by the top ten. The time point was: patch test 2, 6 weeks after DPC sensitization. Treatment denoted: therapeutic diphenylcyclopropenone sensitization with weekly scalp DPC. The CDR3 sequence is 12 residues long. The V end was cut by 5 bases, the J end by 4 bases, with 7 bases between. Germline assignment: CDR1 SGHRS and CDR2 YFSETQ. The record originates from a study of human T cells and chemical hapten exposure.

The specimen comprised whole blood, sampled in connection with sensitization to the hapten diphenylcyclopropenone (DPC). This chain joins TRBV5-1 and TRBJ2-1; D not resolved. The clonotype originates from a woman younger than 30 with alopecia areata. Some clones in this sample may be carry-over from other donors' samples. CDR3 DNA sequence: TGCGCCAGCAGTCCCACATACAATGAGCAGTTCTTC. Protein: CASSPTYNEQFF.